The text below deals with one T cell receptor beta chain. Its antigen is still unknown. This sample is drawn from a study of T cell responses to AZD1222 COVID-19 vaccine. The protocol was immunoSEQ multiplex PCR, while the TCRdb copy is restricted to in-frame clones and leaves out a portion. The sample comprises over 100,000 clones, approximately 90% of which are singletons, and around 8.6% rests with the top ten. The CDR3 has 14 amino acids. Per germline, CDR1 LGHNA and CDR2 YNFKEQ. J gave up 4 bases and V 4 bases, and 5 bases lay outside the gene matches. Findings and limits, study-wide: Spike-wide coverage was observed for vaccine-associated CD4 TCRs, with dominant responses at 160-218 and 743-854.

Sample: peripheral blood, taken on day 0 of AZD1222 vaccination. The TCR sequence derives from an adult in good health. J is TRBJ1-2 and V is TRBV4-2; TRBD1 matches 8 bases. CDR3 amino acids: CASSPQGESYGYTF. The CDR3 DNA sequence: TGTGCCAGCAGCCCACAGGGGGAGTCCTATGGCTACACCTTC.